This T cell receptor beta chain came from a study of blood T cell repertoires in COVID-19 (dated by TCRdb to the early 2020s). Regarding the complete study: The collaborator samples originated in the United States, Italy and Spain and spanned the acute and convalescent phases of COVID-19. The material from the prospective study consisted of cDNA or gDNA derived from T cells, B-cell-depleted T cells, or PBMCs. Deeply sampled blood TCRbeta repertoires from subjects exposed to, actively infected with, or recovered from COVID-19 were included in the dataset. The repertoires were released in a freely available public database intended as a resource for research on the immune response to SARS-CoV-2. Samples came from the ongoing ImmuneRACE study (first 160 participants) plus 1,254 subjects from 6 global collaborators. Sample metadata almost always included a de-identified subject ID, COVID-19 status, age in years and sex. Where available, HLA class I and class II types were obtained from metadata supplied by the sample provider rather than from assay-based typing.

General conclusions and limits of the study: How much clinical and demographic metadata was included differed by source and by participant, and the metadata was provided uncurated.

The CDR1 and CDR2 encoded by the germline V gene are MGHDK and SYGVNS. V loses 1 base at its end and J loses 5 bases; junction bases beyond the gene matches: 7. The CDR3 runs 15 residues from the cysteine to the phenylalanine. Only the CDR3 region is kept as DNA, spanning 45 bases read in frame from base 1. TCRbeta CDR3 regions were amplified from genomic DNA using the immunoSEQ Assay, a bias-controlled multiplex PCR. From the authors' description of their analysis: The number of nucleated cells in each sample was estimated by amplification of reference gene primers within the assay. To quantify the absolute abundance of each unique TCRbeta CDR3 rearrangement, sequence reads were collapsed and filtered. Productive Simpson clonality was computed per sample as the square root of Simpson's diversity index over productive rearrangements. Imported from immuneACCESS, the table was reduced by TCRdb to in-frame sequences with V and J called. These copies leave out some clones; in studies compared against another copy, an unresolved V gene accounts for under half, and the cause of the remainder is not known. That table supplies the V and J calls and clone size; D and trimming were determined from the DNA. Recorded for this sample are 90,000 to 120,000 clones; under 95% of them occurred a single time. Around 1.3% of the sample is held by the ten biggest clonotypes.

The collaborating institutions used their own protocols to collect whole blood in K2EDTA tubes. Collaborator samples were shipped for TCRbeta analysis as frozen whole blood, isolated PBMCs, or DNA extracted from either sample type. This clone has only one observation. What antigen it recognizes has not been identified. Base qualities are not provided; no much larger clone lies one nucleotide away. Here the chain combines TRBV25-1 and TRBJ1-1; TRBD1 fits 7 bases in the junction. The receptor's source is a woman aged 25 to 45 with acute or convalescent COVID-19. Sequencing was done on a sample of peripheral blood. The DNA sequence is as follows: TGTGCCAGCAGTGAATCCACAGGGGCGTTGACTGAAGCTTTCTTT. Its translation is CASSESTGALTEAFF.